This TCR beta chain was found in a study of metastatic and nonmetastatic thyroid tumors. About the research overall: For malignant and benign thyroid patients, tumor or nodule tissue and blood were the sources whose repertoires were compared.

CDR3 size: 15 residues. Losses at the gene ends were 6 bases for V and 4 bases for J; bases not matched to a gene: 12. Germline V gene lookup returns CDR1 MNHEY and CDR2 SMNVEV (reference sequence). TCRdb recomputed clones from the PCR reads via MiXCR. The table includes under 45,000 clones, approximately 17% detected once. Not a single patient had been given any form of treatment at any point before undergoing thyroid surgery. Specimen: tumor tissue. The chain is built from TRBV27 and TRBJ2-7; 7 bases map to TRBD1. The source of this sequence is a female donor with papillary thyroid cancer or a benign thyroid nodule (not recorded which). Some clones in this sample may be carry-over from other donors' samples. The CDR3 sequence: CASSLQGFATYEQYF. DNA for the CDR3: TGTGCCAGCAGCCTACAGGGGTTTGCGACGTACGAGCAGTACTTC.